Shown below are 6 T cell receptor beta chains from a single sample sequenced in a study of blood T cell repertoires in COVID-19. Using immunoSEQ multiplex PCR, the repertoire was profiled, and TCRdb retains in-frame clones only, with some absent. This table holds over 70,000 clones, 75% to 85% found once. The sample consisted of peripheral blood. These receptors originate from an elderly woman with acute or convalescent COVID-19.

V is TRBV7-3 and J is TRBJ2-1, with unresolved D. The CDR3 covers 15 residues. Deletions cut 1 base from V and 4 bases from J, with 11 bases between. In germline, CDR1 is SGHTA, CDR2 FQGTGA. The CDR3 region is CASSLNPPGYNEQFF. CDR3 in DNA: TGTGCCAGCAGCTTAAACCCTCCAGGTTACAATGAGCAGTTCTTC.

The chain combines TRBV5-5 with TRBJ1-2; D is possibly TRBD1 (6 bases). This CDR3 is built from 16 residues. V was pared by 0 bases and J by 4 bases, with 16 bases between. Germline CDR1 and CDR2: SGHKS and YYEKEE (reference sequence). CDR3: CASSLGHEGHLYGYTF. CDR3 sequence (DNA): TGTGCCAGCAGCTTGGGGCACGAGGGACACCTCTATGGCTACACCTTC.

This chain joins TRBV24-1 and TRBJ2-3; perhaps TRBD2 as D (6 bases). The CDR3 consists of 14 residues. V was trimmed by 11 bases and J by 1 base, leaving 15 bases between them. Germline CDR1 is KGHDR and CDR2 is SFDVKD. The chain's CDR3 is CAISPGDGTDTQYF. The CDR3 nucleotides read TGTGCCATCTCGCCGGGGGACGGCACAGATACGCAGTATTTT.

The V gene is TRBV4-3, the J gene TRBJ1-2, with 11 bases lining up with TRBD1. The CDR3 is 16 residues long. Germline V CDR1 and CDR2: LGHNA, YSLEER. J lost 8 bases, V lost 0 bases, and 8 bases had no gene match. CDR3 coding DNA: TGCGCCAGCAGCCAAGAGTCAAGGACAGGGGGCGGGGGCTACACCTTC. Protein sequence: CASSQESRTGGGGYTF.

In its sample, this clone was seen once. CDR3 sequence (DNA): TGTGCCAGCAGCCGTGGGACTAGCGGGGGGAGCACAGATACGCAGTATTTT. This encodes CASSRGTSGGSTDTQYF. The rearrangement uses TRBV3-1 (or the pseudogene TRBV3-2) and TRBJ2-3; 15 bases map to TRBD2. Germline V CDR1 and CDR2: LGHDT, YNNKEL (reference sequence). The CDR3 has 17 residues. V was clipped by 4 bases and J by 0 bases; unmatched bases: 2.

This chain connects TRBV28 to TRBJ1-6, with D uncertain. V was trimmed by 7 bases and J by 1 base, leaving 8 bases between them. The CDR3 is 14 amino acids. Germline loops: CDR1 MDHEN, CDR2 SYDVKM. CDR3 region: CASNGDSYNSPLHF. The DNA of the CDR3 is TGTGCCAGCAATGGAGATTCCTATAATTCACCCCTCCACTTT.